This TCR beta chain appears in the sequencing data of a study of blood T cells in healthy people across ages. The second PCR ran about 6 to 11 cycles with a sample-barcoded 5' primer and J-beta primers. TCRdb re-analysed the 5' RACE reads in MiXCR, keeping a single row per CDR3 protein. The sample gives roughly 800,000 distinct CDR3 sequences, 58% of which show up once; roughly 22% is in the top ten. The CDR3 runs to 17 residues. The germline CDR1 and CDR2 sequences are LGHNA and YNFKEQ. V was pared by 0 bases and J by 10 bases, with 10 bases of the junction left unmatched. The donors, healthy Caucasians from Russia, were aged about 6 to 90. A note on this clonotype: Its antigen is as yet unknown.

Study observations and caveats: A strong correlation was seen between TCR beta diversity and naive T cell percentage. Calculation of diversity from one million T cells yielded estimates considered to be underestimates. What prevented conclusive comparison of naive and antigen-experienced cells was that PBMCs were unsorted.

Sequencing input: blood. The origin of this receptor is a man aged 25 to 40 in good health. The V gene is TRBV4-2, the J gene TRBJ2-1; 12 nucleotides agree with TRBD2. The chain's CDR3 is CASSQESGSSGGEEQFF. In DNA form, the CDR3 reads TGTGCCAGCAGCCAAGAATCGGGCTCTAGCGGGGGGGAGGAGCAGTTCTTC.